This T cell receptor (beta chain) was sequenced during a study of T cell repertoires in cytomegalovirus infection. Trimming stripped 5 bases from V and 4 bases from J, with 15 bases between. Germline lookup yields CDR1 SQVTM and CDR2 ANQGSEA. CDR3 length: 14 amino acids. TCRdb reprocessed the reads via MiXCR and lists one record per CDR3 protein. The profile shows about 900,000 distinct CDR3 sequences, around 30% of them singletons. Of note for this clonotype: As yet, its antigen is unknown.

This TCR came from a human donor in good health (CMV status not recorded). Some clones in this sample may be carry-over from other donors' samples. This sequence joins TRBV29-1 and TRBJ1-3; D remains unclear. The material sequenced was cultured CD8+ T cells from PBMCs, taken from culture after CMV antigen stimulation. The CDR3 reads CSVTVDPKGNTIYF. CDR3 DNA: TGCAGCGTTACAGTGGACCCCAAAGGAAACACCATATATTTT.